Listed here are 5 T cell receptor beta chains from one sample, sequenced in a study of identical twins (dated by TCRdb to 2016 to 2017). Preparation of the library involved 5' RACE. The sequencer was an Illumina HiSeq 2000. TCRdb reran the public reads through fastp at Q25 and MiXCR, keeping productive beta chains. Every distinct CDR3 protein forms one entry, paired with its most common genes and DNA. Recorded for this sample are some 690,000 distinct CDR3 sequences; less than 25% of them occurred a single time. The ten biggest clones cover 4% to 4.5% of the sample. These sequences were also reported in another study, on T cells expressing NK-cell markers.

The source material was PBMCs. The receptors stem from a young woman in good health.

This clonotype was seen a few times. J is TRBJ2-7 and V is TRBV20-1; D is uncertain. Trimming removed 6 bases from V and 2 bases from J, with 11 bases in between. Germline values: CDR1 DFQATT, CDR2 SNEGSKA (reference sequence). CDR3 length: 12 amino acids. The DNA of the CDR3 is TGCAGTGCCTTACCGGGCGCCTACGAGCAGTACTTC. This gives the protein CSALPGAYEQYF.

A few counts support this clonotype. This rearrangement joins TRBV29-1 to TRBJ2-5; D remains unclear. V lost 1 base and J 2 bases, leaving 11 bases between the germline ends. Germline CDR1 reads SQVTM; CDR2 reads ANQGSEA. The CDR3 contains 14 residues. CDR3 nucleotide sequence: TGCAGCGTTGAAGCTTGGACGGAACAAGAGACCCAGTACTTC. It translates to CSVEAWTEQETQYF.

In this sample, this clonotype turned up a few times. CDR3 loop: CSARGTGSDTQYF. The CDR3 nucleotides read TGCAGTGCTAGAGGGACAGGTTCAGATACGCAGTATTTT. V and J are TRBV20-1 and TRBJ2-3; 7 bases match TRBD1. Looked up from germline, CDR1 is DFQATT and CDR2 is SNEGSKA (reference sequence). The V segment lost 1 base and the J segment 4 bases; nucleotides outside the gene matches: 2. The CDR3 spans 13 residues.

The chain employs TRBV7-7 and TRBJ2-3; 15 positions match TRBD2. V lost 5 bases, J lost 3 bases, and 6 bases stayed unmatched. This CDR3 has 17 amino acids. The V gene's germline CDR1 is SSHAT and CDR2 FNYEAQ (reference sequence). The CDR3 bases are TGTGCCAGCAGCCCCGGGACTAGCGGGAGGCGGACAGATACGCAGTATTTT. This codes for CASSPGTSGRRTDTQYF. Variable domain in full (rest from reference TRBV7-7 and TRBJ2-3): GAGVSQSPRYKVTKRGQDVTLRCDPISSHATLYWYQQALGQGPEFLTYFNYEAQPDKSGLPSDRFSAERPEGSISTLTIQRTEQRDSAMYRCASSPGTSGRRTDTQYFGPGTRLTVL.

This clonotype was detected only a few times. The V gene is TRBV6-1, the J gene TRBJ2-2; possibly TRBD1 for D (5 bases). V was trimmed by 8 bases and J by 6 bases, leaving 10 bases between them. This CDR3 comprises 12 residues. In germline, CDR1 is MNHNS, CDR2 SASEGT. CDR3 sequence: CASGRRAGELFF. The CDR3 DNA is TGTGCCAGCGGTCGCAGGGCCGGGGAGCTGTTTTTT.